One sample yielded the 16 T cell receptor beta chains listed below, sequenced in a study of molecular identifiers for immune sequencing clone quantification. TCRdb re-derived calls from the PCR reads in MiXCR, one entry per CDR3 protein. The data contain about 640,000 distinct CDR3 sequences, just under 20% of them singletons. Sequenced material: naive CD8+ T cells from blood, with Jurkat cell RNA spiked in. The subset was: FACS-sorted CD8+CD4-CCR7+CD45RA+ naive T cells. These receptors were taken from a human donor in good health. Some libraries in this study had Jurkat cell RNA spiked in.

About this clonotype itself: A read error may be the cause here, since a much bigger clone is one base away. The chain couples TRBV9 to TRBJ2-3, with D maybe TRBD2 (5 bases). The CDR3 is made up of 16 amino acids. Germline V gives CDR1 SGDLS, CDR2 YYNGEE. The CDR3 here is CASGVDTLASTDTQYF. The CDR3 nucleotides are TGTGCCAGCGGCGTAGATACGTTAGCGAGCACAGATACGCAGTATTTT.

On this clonotype: This could be a read error, since a much larger clone is one nucleotide away. The chain links TRBV4-3 to TRBJ1-3, with 10 bases fitting TRBD1. CDR3 length equals 16 residues. Germline loops: CDR1 LGHNA, CDR2 YSLEER. The CDR3 bases are TGCGCCAGCAGCCAAGGGACAGGGGGAGATGGAAACACCATACATTTT. Amino acids: CASSQGTGGDGNTIHF.

A word on this clonotype: A read error is possible here, since a much larger clone lies one base away. This chain connects TRBV5-6 to TRBJ1-5; tentatively, D is TRBD1 (5 bases). Germline V gives CDR1 SGHDT, CDR2 YYEEEE. The CDR3 consists of 15 residues. V was trimmed by 0 bases and J by 6 bases, leaving 13 bases between them. CDR3 DNA sequence: TGTGCCAGCAGCTTGGCCCTCCAGGGCAGTCAGCCCCAGCATTTT. It is translated as CASSLALQGSQPQHF.

A remark on this clonotype: Compared with germline, one end of the junction differs, possibly owing to a read error. The chain combines TRBV19 with TRBJ2-2, with 7 bases aligning to TRBD2. Germline CDR1 is LNHDA and CDR2 is SQIVND (reference sequence). The CDR3 loop spans 16 amino acids. The DNA of the CDR3 is TGTGCCAGTAGTTCCCGTGGGGGGGTGAACACCGGGGGGCTGTTTTTT. Its translation: CASSSRGGVNTGGLFF.

This clonotype appeared many times. The chain recombines TRBV12-3 or TRBV12-4 with TRBJ2-2; 8 bases match TRBD1. With 6 bases clipped from V and 3 bases from J, the junction kept 6 bases outside the gene matches. The CDR3 has 15 residues. The CDR3 protein is CASRVLTGDTGELFF. The CDR3 DNA sequence: TGTGCCAGCAGGGTCCTGACAGGGGACACCGGGGAGCTGTTTTTT.

The rearrangement links TRBV18 to TRBJ2-3; a possible D gene is TRBD2 (6 bases). The CDR3 runs 16 residues. Trimming pared 1 base from V and 5 bases from J, leaving 16 bases between. The germline V gene has CDR1 KGHSH and CDR2 LQKENI. This chain's CDR3 is CASSPRSGPIGDTQYF. The CDR3 nucleotides read TGTGCCAGCTCACCACGTAGCGGTCCCATTGGAGATACGCAGTATTTT.

This clonotype was observed many times. V and J are TRBV7-9 and TRBJ2-7, with 11 positions matching TRBD2. The J segment lost 6 bases and the V segment lost 3 bases, leaving 4 bases of the junction unmatched. Germline loops: CDR1 SEHNR, CDR2 FQNEAQ (reference sequence). The CDR3 contains 14 residues. Here the CDR3 DNA reads TGTGCCAGCAGCTTTATAGCGGGGGGGCGCGAGCAGTACTTC. Translated, it gives CASSFIAGGREQYF.

This chain links TRBV19 with TRBJ2-7; 9 positions agree with TRBD1. The length of the CDR3 is 13 residues. J lost 5 bases, V lost 6 bases, and 5 bases had no gene match. CDR1 and CDR2 (germline): LNHDA, SQIVND (reference sequence). In nucleotides, the CDR3 is TGTGCCAGTAGCTCGGGACAGGGAAACGAGCAGTACTTC. It specifies CASSSGQGNEQYF.

This clonotype was seen more than once but under ten times. The chain uses TRBV7-3 and TRBJ2-1; a possible D gene is TRBD1 (5 bases). Trimming took off 4 bases at V and 5 bases at J, with 9 bases between the two ends. CDR1 SGHTA and CDR2 FQGTGA come from the germline V gene. This CDR3 spans 13 amino acids. The DNA for the CDR3 is TGTGCCAGCAGCTCTAAAGGGGACAATGAGCAGTTCTTC. It yields the protein CASSSKGDNEQFF.

This rearrangement joins TRBV4-3 to TRBJ2-7, with 10 bases identical to TRBD1. The V segment lost 4 bases and the J segment 4 bases; nucleotides outside the gene matches: 10. Germline-derived CDR1 and CDR2 are LGHNA and YSLEER. The CDR3 runs to 16 residues. DNA of the CDR3: TGCGCCAGCAGCCGCCAACCGGGACAGGGGACTTACGAGCAGTACTTC. This codes for CASSRQPGQGTYEQYF.

The table lists this clonotype with many counts. This chain links TRBV12-3 or TRBV12-4 with TRBJ2-3, with 12 positions matching TRBD2. The CDR3 spans 21 residues. V shed 0 bases, J shed 0 bases, and the junction held 13 bases outside the gene matches. Written as DNA, the CDR3 is TGTGCCAGCAGTTTAGCCTACACTAGCGGGGGGAGCTCAGGGAGCACAGATACGCAGTATTTT. This sequence encodes CASSLAYTSGGSSGSTDTQYF.

This clonotype was seen repeatedly, ten times or more. V is TRBV19 and J is TRBJ2-3, with D perhaps matching TRBD2 (5 bases). Deletions cut 8 bases from V and 2 bases from J, with 11 bases between. Looked up from germline, CDR1 is LNHDA and CDR2 is SQIVND (reference sequence). This CDR3 region has 13 residues. CDR3 bases: TGTGCCAGTCAACTAGAGGCCACAGATACGCAGTATTTT. The encoded protein is CASQLEATDTQYF.

This clonotype was counted ten times or more. The CDR3 region is CASSFDGNMNTEAFF. The CDR3 region has the DNA TGCGCCAGCAGCTTTGACGGAAACATGAACACTGAAGCTTTCTTT. V is TRBV5-1 and J is TRBJ1-1; D is unclear. Trimming stripped 2 bases from V and 0 bases from J, with 11 bases between. The CDR3 is made up of 15 amino acids. Germline V gene lookup returns CDR1 SGHRS and CDR2 YFSETQ.

This clonotype was observed a few times. The chain links TRBV19 to TRBJ2-5, with TRBD2 identical over 8 bases. The V gene's germline CDR1 is LNHDA and CDR2 SQIVND (reference sequence). Unmatched junction bases numbered 2, after V lost 1 base and J lost 1 base. The CDR3 totals 15 residues. CDR3 nucleotides: TGTGCCAGTAGTATAGCGGGGGGGAGCCAAGAGACCCAGTACTTC. Its protein is CASSIAGGSQETQYF.

In its sample, this clonotype was seen once. A much bigger clone sits one base away, suggesting this may be a read error. The missing conserved phenylalanine or tryptophan at the end of this CDR3 makes a read error likely. This chain links TRBV6-5 with TRBJ2-7; perhaps TRBD1 as D (5 bases). CDR3 length: 15 amino acids. Germline V gene sequence: CDR1 MNHEY, CDR2 SVGAGI. Trimming removed 2 bases from V and 3 bases from J, with 14 bases in between. The CDR3 sequence is CASSYESGPFYEQYS. In nucleotides, the CDR3 is TGTGCCAGCAGTTACGAGTCAGGGCCGTTCTACGAGCAGTACTCC.

This clonotype was counted between two and nine times. The chain combines TRBV3-1 with TRBJ2-7; 8 positions agree with TRBD2. Germline V CDR1 and CDR2: LGHDT, YNNKEL (reference sequence). The trim removed 1 base at V and 3 bases at J, leaving 8 bases unmatched. The CDR3 has 16 residues. In DNA, the CDR3 is TGTGCCAGCAGCCAAGGACCGGGGGGGGGTATCTACGAGCAGTACTTC. It yields the protein CASSQGPGGGIYEQYF.